What follows describes a single TCR beta chain. This clonotype was seen repeatedly, ten times or more. It has no known antigen specificity. Nothing much larger sits one base from this clone, and base qualities are not available. The time point label here, explained by the study, means: sample taken at primary tumor resection. Samples were obtained from roughly 72 patients with early-stage, untreated non-small cell lung cancer from the lung TRACERx cohort. For TCR sequencing, whole RNA was extracted from tumor and nontumor lung tissue, or from cryopreserved PBMC samples, and no cell sorting was done. Only patients for whom sufficient RNA was available from at least two tumor regions were selected for TCR sequencing. Before selection, tumor and adjacent nontumor lung specimens were reviewed by a lung pathologist. The data were obtained in a study of spatial heterogeneity in lung cancer (dated 2019 in TCRdb). With regard to the full study: More beta-chain than alpha-chain transcripts were consistently detected, likely reflecting higher beta-chain transcript abundance. TCR transcript counts in tumor regions correlated strongly with a T cell transcriptional module score from matched bulk RNA-seq. In the raw uncorrected reads, each unique combination of TCR and UMI appeared more than ten times on average. The study quantitatively compared TCR alpha and beta repertoires across multiple tumor regions, matched nontumor lung and blood in non-small cell lung cancer. Nonsynonymous mutation counts, determined by whole-exome sequencing of tumor tissue, were related to TCR repertoire features. At surgery, both alpha and beta chains were TCR-sequenced in roughly 230 tumor regions, about 64 matched nontumor lung samples and just over 55 PBMC samples.

Trimming costs V 5 bases and J 8 bases, and their ends lie 21 bases apart. Reading the germline V gene gives CDR1 SGHAT and CDR2 FQNNGV. From the cysteine through the phenylalanine, the CDR3 covers 15 amino acids. CDR3 DNA is the only sequence kept; it has 45 bases, read in frame from the first base. Library generation was performed with 5' RACE. The sequencer listed for this sample is NextSeq 500. To allow correction of PCR and sequencing errors, the TCR library protocol tagged every TCR cDNA molecule with a unique molecular identifier. The published analysis was carried out like this. Decombinator tools were used for TCR identification, UMI-based error correction and CDR3 extraction. TCRs above a frequency of 2 per 1,000, corresponding to the top 1% of the tumor frequency distribution, were defined as expanded. Expanded tumor TCRs statistically deemed absent (corrected P<0.05) from at least one tumor region were classed as regional, and all other expanded tumor TCRs were classed as ubiquitous. Renyi diversity was computed with the R vegan package after each repertoire had been subsampled 100 times to 5,000 TCRs. CDR3 similarity networks were built from amino acid triplet string-kernel similarity, connecting CDR3s with pairwise similarity above 0.82. TCRdb cleaned the public reads at Q25 with fastp, built clones with MiXCR and kept in-frame beta chains. CDR3 protein duplicates are merged, each entry listing the most common genes and DNA. The V and J calls, along with clone size, are taken from TCRdb and not from the paper's own processing. The sample includes roughly 15,000 distinct CDR3 sequences, with approximately 4.5% observed a single time. Jointly, the top ten make up around 17% of the sample.

Findings and caveats that apply to the study as a whole: Counts of ubiquitous and regional expanded TCRs were found to correlate with counts of ubiquitous and regional nonsynonymous mutations, respectively. A correlation was observed between the number of expanded intratumoral alpha and beta TCRs and the tumor nonsynonymous mutation count. TCR-seq coverage of tumor T cells was estimated to be only approximately 7% for alpha chains and around 13% for beta chains. Additional single-cell paired TCR alpha and beta sequencing was considered necessary to confirm, at a functional level, the hypothesis that regional TCRs recognize regional mutations.

This clonotype was sampled from a female donor with early-stage non-small cell lung cancer. This chain joins TRBV11-2 to TRBJ1-2, with TRBD1 tentatively as D gene (5 bases match). The material sequenced was lung tumor tissue, taken at surgery. The CDR3 corresponds to CASSPGGGRLGGYTF. The DNA is as follows: TGTGCCAGCAGCCCGGGGGGAGGGCGTCTTGGCGGCTACACCTTC. The full variable domain, with segments outside the CDR3 supplied by the reference TRBV11-2 and TRBJ1-2 proteins, appears as EAGVAQSPRYKIIEKRQSVAFWCNPISGHATLYWYQQILGQGPKLLIQFQNNGVVDDSQLPKDRFSAERLKGVDSTLKIQPAKLEDSAVYLCASSPGGGRLGGYTFGSGTRLTVV.